The rows below give T cell receptor beta chains drawn from one sample of a study of immune heterogeneity within non-small cell lung tumors. TCRdb passed the multiplex PCR reads through MiXCR, listing each CDR3 protein once. This sample has several thousand distinct CDR3 sequences, with around 52% found just once. Sequencing used lung tumor tissue. The source is a man aged 70-80 years with non-small cell lung cancer. The CDR3 runs from the conserved cysteine through the conserved F or W. Fields, in order: J gene, V gene, clone size, D gene, CDR3 protein, CDR3 DNA. The D gene is left open where the match is weak. The size field is filled for only some rows; it gives once, few, many or a size class.

j_gene: TRBJ2-3; v_gene: TRBV7-8; abundance: -; d_gene: -; CDR3aa: CASSLTPDTQYF; CDR3nt: TGTGCCAGCAGCCTCACGCCTGATACGCAGTATTTC
j_gene: TRBJ1-5; v_gene: TRBV28; abundance: -; d_gene: TRBD1; CDR3aa: CASSLKWDSFNQPQHF; CDR3nt: TGTGCCAGCAGTTTAAAGTGGGACAGCTTTAATCAGCCCCAGCATTTT
j_gene: TRBJ2-7; v_gene: TRBV6-1; abundance: -; d_gene: -; CDR3aa: CASRSLSTGRIYEQYF; CDR3nt: TGTGCCAGCAGATCTCTCTCGACGGGGCGTATTTACGAGCAGTACTTC
j_gene: TRBJ1-4; v_gene: TRBV20-1; abundance: -; d_gene: -; CDR3aa: CSASPSNEKLFF; CDR3nt: TGCAGTGCCTCCCCTTCCAATGAAAAACTGTTTTTT
j_gene: TRBJ2-7; v_gene: TRBV18; abundance: few; d_gene: TRBD2; CDR3aa: CASSAGLAGYEQYF; CDR3nt: TGTGCCAGCTCAGCGGGACTAGCGGGCTACGAGCAGTACTTC
j_gene: TRBJ2-7; v_gene: TRBV19; abundance: few; d_gene: TRBD2; CDR3aa: CASSGASGSPSYEQYF; CDR3nt: TGTGCCAGTAGTGGGGCTAGCGGGAGTCCGTCCTACGAGCAGTACTTC
j_gene: TRBJ2-2; v_gene: TRBV5-5; abundance: -; d_gene: -; CDR3aa: CATSERTNTGELFF; CDR3nt: TGTGCCACCAGCGAACGGACGAACACCGGGGAGCTGTTTTTT
j_gene: TRBJ2-7; v_gene: TRBV7-3; abundance: -; d_gene: TRBD1; CDR3aa: CASSQQRGLEQYF; CDR3nt: TGTGCCAGCAGTCAACAGAGGGGGCTCGAGCAGTACTTC
j_gene: TRBJ1-4; v_gene: TRBV5-1; abundance: -; d_gene: -; CDR3aa: CASSFQLQSQNEKLFF; CDR3nt: TGCGCCAGCAGCTTTCAACTACAGAGCCAGAATGAAAAACTGTTTTTT
j_gene: TRBJ1-2; v_gene: TRBV28; abundance: -; d_gene: TRBD1; CDR3aa: CATPRTGQGDRGYTF; CDR3nt: TGTGCCACCCCAAGAACTGGCCAGGGGGACCGGGGCTACACCTTC
j_gene: TRBJ1-2; v_gene: TRBV20-1; abundance: -; d_gene: -; CDR3aa: CSARELGRDNYGYTF; CDR3nt: TGCAGTGCTAGAGAATTAGGCAGGGATAACTATGGCTACACCTTC
j_gene: TRBJ1-1; v_gene: TRBV9; abundance: -; d_gene: TRBD1; CDR3aa: CASSAGKETGLNTEAFF; CDR3nt: TGTGCCAGCAGCGCCGGAAAAGAGACAGGGCTGAACACTGAAGCTTTCTTT
j_gene: TRBJ2-7; v_gene: TRBV6-2/TRBV6-3; abundance: -; d_gene: -; CDR3aa: CASSRDTTYEQYF; CDR3nt: TGTGCCAGCAGCCGGGACACAACCTACGAGCAGTACTTC
j_gene: TRBJ1-1; v_gene: TRBV9; abundance: -; d_gene: -; CDR3aa: CASSGGGNTEAFF; CDR3nt: TGTGCCAGCAGCGGAGGAGGCAACACTGAAGCTTTCTTT
j_gene: TRBJ1-2; v_gene: TRBV20-1; abundance: few; d_gene: -; CDR3aa: CSAGRGAGGYTF; CDR3nt: TGCAGTGCGGGGAGGGGGGCGGGCGGCTACACCTTC
j_gene: TRBJ2-1; v_gene: TRBV18; abundance: -; d_gene: -; CDR3aa: CASSPSQNSYSEQFF; CDR3nt: TGTGCCAGCTCCCCATCCCAGAACTCCTACAGTGAGCAGTTCTTC
j_gene: TRBJ1-6; v_gene: TRBV28; abundance: -; d_gene: TRBD1; CDR3aa: CASSSGGQGNSPLHF; CDR3nt: TGTGCCAGTTCTTCTGGAGGACAGGGAAATTCACCCCTCCACTTT
j_gene: TRBJ1-5; v_gene: TRBV28; abundance: -; d_gene: -; CDR3aa: CASRQDQGFQPQHF; CDR3nt: TGTGCCAGCAGACAAGACCAGGGGTTTCAGCCCCAGCATTTT
j_gene: TRBJ2-7; v_gene: TRBV27; abundance: once; d_gene: -; CDR3aa: CASRRGNYEQYF; CDR3nt: TGTGCCAGCAGACGGGGTAACTACGAGCAGTACTTC
j_gene: TRBJ2-7; v_gene: TRBV6-1; abundance: -; d_gene: -; CDR3aa: CASSEAPVYSYEQYF; CDR3nt: TGTGCCAGCAGTGAAGCCCCCGTATATAGCTACGAGCAGTACTTC
j_gene: TRBJ2-3; v_gene: TRBV7-3; abundance: -; d_gene: -; CDR3aa: CASSPQRGYTQYF; CDR3nt: TGTGCCAGCAGCCCCCAAAGAGGATATACGCAGTATTTT
j_gene: TRBJ1-6; v_gene: TRBV28; abundance: -; d_gene: -; CDR3aa: CASSSGNSPLHF; CDR3nt: TGTGCCAGCAGTTCGGGGAATTCACCCCTCCACTTT
j_gene: TRBJ2-7; v_gene: TRBV28; abundance: few; d_gene: TRBD1; CDR3aa: CASSSAGTDFSYEQYF; CDR3nt: TGTGCCAGCAGTTCCGCCGGGACAGACTTTTCCTACGAGCAGTACTTC
j_gene: TRBJ2-7; v_gene: TRBV5-5; abundance: -; d_gene: -; CDR3aa: CASSLESPPSYEQYF; CDR3nt: TGTGCCAGCAGCTTGGAGTCCCCCCCCTCATACGAGCAGTACTTC
j_gene: TRBJ1-2; v_gene: TRBV3-1; abundance: few; d_gene: TRBD1; CDR3aa: CASSQVDRDGGYTF; CDR3nt: TGTGCCAGCAGCCAAGTGGACAGGGACGGCGGCTACACCTTC
j_gene: TRBJ1-4; v_gene: TRBV4-2; abundance: -; d_gene: -; CDR3aa: CATRARVDEKLFF; CDR3nt: TGTGCCACACGGGCCCGGGTCGATGAAAAACTGTTTTTT
j_gene: TRBJ2-7; v_gene: TRBV6-2/TRBV6-3; abundance: -; d_gene: TRBD2; CDR3aa: CASSYLAASSYEQYF; CDR3nt: TGTGCCAGCAGCTATCTAGCGGCCAGCTCCTACGAGCAGTACTTC
j_gene: TRBJ1-6; v_gene: TRBV30; abundance: -; d_gene: -; CDR3aa: CASKGSYNSPLHF; CDR3nt: TGTGCCAGCAAGGGTTCCTATAATTCACCCCTCCACTTT
j_gene: TRBJ1-4; v_gene: TRBV15; abundance: -; d_gene: -; CDR3aa: CATSRDGGALSEKLFF; CDR3nt: TGTGCCACCAGCAGAGATGGGGGGGCGCTGTCTGAAAAACTGTTTTTT
j_gene: TRBJ2-2; v_gene: TRBV30; abundance: -; d_gene: -; CDR3aa: CAWSFVGELFF; CDR3nt: TGTGCCTGGAGTTTTGTCGGGGAGCTGTTTTTT
j_gene: TRBJ2-2; v_gene: TRBV7-9; abundance: few; d_gene: -; CDR3aa: CASSLSSGELFF; CDR3nt: TGTGCCAGCAGCCTTTCCAGCGGGGAGCTGTTTTTT
j_gene: TRBJ1-2; v_gene: TRBV15; abundance: few; d_gene: -; CDR3aa: CATGGEFYGYTF; CDR3nt: TGTGCCACCGGGGGGGAATTCTATGGCTACACCTTC
j_gene: TRBJ1-4; v_gene: TRBV9; abundance: -; d_gene: -; CDR3aa: CASSVGVGRGRGSEKLFF; CDR3nt: TGTGCCAGCAGCGTAGGTGTCGGCAGGGGCCGGGGAAGTGAAAAACTGTTTTTT
j_gene: TRBJ2-1; v_gene: TRBV9; abundance: -; d_gene: TRBD2; CDR3aa: CASSVAGGHYNEQFF; CDR3nt: TGTGCCAGCAGCGTAGCGGGAGGGCATTACAATGAGCAGTTCTTC
j_gene: TRBJ2-3; v_gene: TRBV12-3/TRBV12-4; abundance: -; d_gene: -; CDR3aa: CASSWAVRGTDTQYF; CDR3nt: TGTGCCAGCAGTTGGGCCGTCCGAGGCACAGATACGCAGTATTTT
j_gene: TRBJ2-3; v_gene: TRBV6-1; abundance: -; d_gene: -; CDR3aa: CASSETTDTQYF; CDR3nt: TGTGCCAGCAGTGAGACCACAGATACGCAGTATTTT
j_gene: TRBJ2-1; v_gene: TRBV2; abundance: -; d_gene: -; CDR3aa: CASSELEGLYNEQFF; CDR3nt: TGTGCCAGCAGTGAACTGGAGGGGTTATACAATGAGCAGTTCTTC
j_gene: TRBJ1-5; v_gene: TRBV6-2/TRBV6-3; abundance: -; d_gene: -; CDR3aa: CASSPTGRGGNQPQHF; CDR3nt: TGTGCCAGCAGTCCTACAGGGAGAGGTGGCAATCAGCCCCAGCATTTT
j_gene: TRBJ2-7; v_gene: TRBV28; abundance: -; d_gene: TRBD2; CDR3aa: CASSLGGRANEQYF; CDR3nt: TGTGCCAGCAGTTTAGGCGGGAGGGCCAACGAGCAGTACTTC
j_gene: TRBJ2-5; v_gene: TRBV4-2; abundance: -; d_gene: TRBD2; CDR3aa: CASSQGTGGEETQYF; CDR3nt: TGTGCCAGCAGCCAAGGTACGGGGGGTGAAGAGACCCAGTACTTC
j_gene: TRBJ2-7; v_gene: TRBV6-1; abundance: few; d_gene: TRBD1; CDR3aa: CASSDRAGYEQYF; CDR3nt: TGTGCCAGTTCGGACAGGGCGGGCTACGAGCAGTACTTC
j_gene: TRBJ1-2; v_gene: TRBV7-9; abundance: -; d_gene: TRBD1; CDR3aa: CASSLIGQGGGYTF; CDR3nt: TGTGCCAGCAGCTTAATCGGCCAGGGGGGTGGCTACACCTTC
j_gene: TRBJ1-5; v_gene: TRBV6-5; abundance: few; d_gene: -; CDR3aa: CASSFALAAQPQHF; CDR3nt: TGTGCCAGCAGTTTTGCCCTCGCGGCTCAGCCCCAGCATTTT
j_gene: TRBJ2-7; v_gene: TRBV6-1; abundance: -; d_gene: -; CDR3aa: CASSEWGSRDEQYF; CDR3nt: TGTGCCAGCAGTGAATGGGGTTCCCGGGACGAGCAGTACTTC
j_gene: TRBJ1-1; v_gene: TRBV28; abundance: -; d_gene: -; CDR3aa: CASSYLTGLYDTEAFF; CDR3nt: TGTGCCAGCAGTTACCTTACAGGGCTGTACGACACTGAAGCTTTCTTT
j_gene: TRBJ1-6; v_gene: TRBV9; abundance: -; d_gene: -; CDR3aa: CASSANYRESSPLHF; CDR3nt: TGTGCCAGCAGCGCCAACTACAGGGAGAGTTCACCCCTCCACTTT
j_gene: TRBJ2-7; v_gene: TRBV28; abundance: few; d_gene: -; CDR3aa: CASSLERTDHYEQYF; CDR3nt: TGTGCCAGCAGTTTGGAGCGGACAGATCACTACGAGCAGTACTTC
j_gene: TRBJ1-6; v_gene: TRBV30; abundance: -; d_gene: -; CDR3aa: CAWSVHRANSPLHF; CDR3nt: TGTGCCTGGAGTGTACACAGGGCCAATTCACCCCTCCACTTT
j_gene: TRBJ2-2; v_gene: TRBV4-2; abundance: -; d_gene: -; CDR3aa: CASSQGAGTGELFF; CDR3nt: TGTGCCAGCAGCCAAGGGGCCGGCACCGGGGAGCTGTTTTTT
j_gene: TRBJ2-7; v_gene: TRBV28; abundance: -; d_gene: -; CDR3aa: CASSFVYRHPTYEQYF; CDR3nt: TGTGCCAGCAGTTTCGTTTACAGACACCCAACTTACGAGCAGTACTTC
j_gene: TRBJ2-7; v_gene: TRBV7-8; abundance: -; d_gene: -; CDR3aa: CASSWPGGADTYEQYF; CDR3nt: TGTGCCAGCAGCTGGCCCGGCGGGGCGGACACCTACGAGCAGTACTTC
j_gene: TRBJ1-5; v_gene: TRBV28; abundance: -; d_gene: -; CDR3aa: CASSLDSNQPQHF; CDR3nt: TGTGCCAGCAGTTTAGATAGCAATCAGCCCCAGCATTTT
j_gene: TRBJ1-1; v_gene: TRBV19; abundance: -; d_gene: -; CDR3aa: CASRITGTEAFF; CDR3nt: TGTGCCAGTAGAATTACAGGGACTGAAGCTTTCTTT
j_gene: TRBJ1-5; v_gene: TRBV28; abundance: -; d_gene: -; CDR3aa: CASSLLGGASNQPQHF; CDR3nt: TGTGCCAGCAGTTTATTAGGGGGGGCGAGCAATCAGCCCCAGCATTTT